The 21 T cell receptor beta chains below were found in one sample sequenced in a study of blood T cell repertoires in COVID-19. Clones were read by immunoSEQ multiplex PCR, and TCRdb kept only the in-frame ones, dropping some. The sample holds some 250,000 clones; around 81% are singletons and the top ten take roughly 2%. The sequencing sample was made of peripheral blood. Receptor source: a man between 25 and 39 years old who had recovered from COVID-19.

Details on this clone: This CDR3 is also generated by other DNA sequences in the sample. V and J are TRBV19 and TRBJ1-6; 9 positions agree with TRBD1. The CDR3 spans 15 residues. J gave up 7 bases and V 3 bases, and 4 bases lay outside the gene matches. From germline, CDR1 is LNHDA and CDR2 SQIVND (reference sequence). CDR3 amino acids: CASSMSQGANSPLHF. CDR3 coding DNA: TGTGCCAGTAGTATGTCACAGGGGGCGAATTCACCCCTCCACTTT.

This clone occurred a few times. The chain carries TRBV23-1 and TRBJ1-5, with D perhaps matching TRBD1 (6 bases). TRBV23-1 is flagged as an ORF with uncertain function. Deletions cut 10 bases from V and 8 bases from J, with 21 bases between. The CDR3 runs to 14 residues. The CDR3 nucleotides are TGCGCCATAACCCTAGGGGGGGGCAGGGAGCCCCAGCATTTT. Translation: CAITLGGGREPQHF.

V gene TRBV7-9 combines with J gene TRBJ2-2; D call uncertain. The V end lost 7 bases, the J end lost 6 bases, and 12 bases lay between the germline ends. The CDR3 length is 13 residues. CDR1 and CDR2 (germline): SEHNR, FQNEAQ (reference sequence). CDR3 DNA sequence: TGTGCCAGCATCACCACATTGTCCGGGGAGCTGTTTTTT. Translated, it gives CASITTLSGELFF.

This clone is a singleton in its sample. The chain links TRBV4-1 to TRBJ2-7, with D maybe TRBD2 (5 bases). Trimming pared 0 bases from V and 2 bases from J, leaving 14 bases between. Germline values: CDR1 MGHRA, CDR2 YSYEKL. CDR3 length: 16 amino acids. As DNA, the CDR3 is TGCGCCAGCAGCCAAGATTCAGAGGGATTGCCCTACGAGCAGTACTTC. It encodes CASSQDSEGLPYEQYF.

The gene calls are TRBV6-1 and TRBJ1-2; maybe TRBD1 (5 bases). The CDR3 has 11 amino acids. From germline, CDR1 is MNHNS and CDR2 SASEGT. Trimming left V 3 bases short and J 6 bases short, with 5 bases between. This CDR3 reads CASSETDGYTF. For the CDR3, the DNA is TGTGCCAGCAGTGAGACAGATGGCTACACCTTC.

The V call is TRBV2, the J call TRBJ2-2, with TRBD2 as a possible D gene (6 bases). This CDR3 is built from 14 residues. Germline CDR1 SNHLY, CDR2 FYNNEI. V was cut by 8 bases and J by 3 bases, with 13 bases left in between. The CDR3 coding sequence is TGTGCCAGCCTTCGGGACTCAGACACCGGGGAGCTGTTTTTT. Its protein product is CASLRDSDTGELFF.

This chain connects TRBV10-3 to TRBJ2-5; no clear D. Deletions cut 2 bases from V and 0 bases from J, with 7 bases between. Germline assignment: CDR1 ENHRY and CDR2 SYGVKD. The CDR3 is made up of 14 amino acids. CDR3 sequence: CAISEGQNQETQYF. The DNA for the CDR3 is TGTGCCATCAGTGAGGGTCAGAACCAAGAGACCCAGTACTTC.

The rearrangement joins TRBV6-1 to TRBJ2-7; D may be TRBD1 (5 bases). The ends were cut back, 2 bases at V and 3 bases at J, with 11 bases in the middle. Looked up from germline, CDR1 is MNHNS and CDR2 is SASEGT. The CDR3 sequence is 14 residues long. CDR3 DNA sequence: TGTGCCAGCAGTGAACAGGGTAGGATCTACGAGCAGTACTTC. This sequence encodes CASSEQGRIYEQYF.

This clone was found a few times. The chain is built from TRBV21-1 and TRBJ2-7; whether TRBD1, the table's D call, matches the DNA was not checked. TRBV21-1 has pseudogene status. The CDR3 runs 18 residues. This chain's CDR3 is CASSPLGQGPTRVGEQYV. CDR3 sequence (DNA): TGTGCCAGCAGCCCTCTCGGACAGGGGCCCACCCGGGTGGGCGAGCAGTACGTC.

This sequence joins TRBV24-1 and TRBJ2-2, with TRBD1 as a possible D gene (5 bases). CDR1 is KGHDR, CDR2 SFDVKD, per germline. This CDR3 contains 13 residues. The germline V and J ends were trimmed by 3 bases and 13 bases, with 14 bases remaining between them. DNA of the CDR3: TGTGCCACCAGTGATGCAGGCCAAAGGGGGCTGTTTTTT. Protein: CATSDAGQRGLFF.

The DNA of the CDR3 is TGTGCCATCAGTGAGTCAACCGGCGAGCAGTACGTC. It encodes CAISESTGEQYV. The chain couples TRBV10-3 to TRBJ2-7, with D unclear. The CDR3 sequence is 12 residues long. V lost 0 bases and J lost 6, with 6 bases in between. Germline CDR1 ENHRY, CDR2 SYGVKD.

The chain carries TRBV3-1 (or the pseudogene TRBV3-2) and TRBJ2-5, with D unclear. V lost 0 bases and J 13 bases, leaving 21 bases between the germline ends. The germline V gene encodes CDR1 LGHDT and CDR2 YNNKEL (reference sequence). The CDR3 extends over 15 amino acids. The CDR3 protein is CASSQDITTNNPRYF. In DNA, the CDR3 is TGTGCCAGCAGCCAAGATATTACTACAAATAACCCCAGGTACTTC.

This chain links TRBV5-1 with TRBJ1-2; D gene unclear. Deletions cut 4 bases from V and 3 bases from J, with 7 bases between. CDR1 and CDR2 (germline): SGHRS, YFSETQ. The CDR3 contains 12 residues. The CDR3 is CASSAADYGYTF. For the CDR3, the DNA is TGCGCCAGCAGCGCGGCGGACTATGGCTACACCTTC.

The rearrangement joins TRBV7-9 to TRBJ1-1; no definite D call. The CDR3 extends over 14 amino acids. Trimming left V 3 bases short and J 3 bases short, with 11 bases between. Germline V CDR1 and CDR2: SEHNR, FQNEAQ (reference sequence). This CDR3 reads CASSFFGADTEAFF. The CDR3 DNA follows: TGTGCCAGCAGCTTTTTTGGAGCCGACACTGAAGCTTTCTTT. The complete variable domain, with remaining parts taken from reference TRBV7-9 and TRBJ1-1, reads DTGVSQNPRHKITKRGQNVTFRCDPISEHNRLYWYRQTLGQGPEFLTYFQNEAQLEKSRLLSDRFSAERPKGSFSTLEIQRTEQGDSAMYLCASSFFGADTEAFFGQGTRLTVV.

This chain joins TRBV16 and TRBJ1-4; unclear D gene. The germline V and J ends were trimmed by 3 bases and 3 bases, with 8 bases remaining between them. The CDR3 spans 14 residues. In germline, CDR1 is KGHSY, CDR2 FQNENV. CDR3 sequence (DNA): TGTGCCAGCAGCCAGAGGCCAGCTAATGAAAAACTGTTTTTT. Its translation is CASSQRPANEKLFF.

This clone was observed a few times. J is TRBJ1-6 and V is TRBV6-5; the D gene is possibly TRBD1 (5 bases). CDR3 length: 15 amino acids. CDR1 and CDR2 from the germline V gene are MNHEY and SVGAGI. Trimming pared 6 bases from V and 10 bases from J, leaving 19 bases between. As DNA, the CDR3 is TGTGCCAGCAGGGGGGGGTATCTCCTAGACTCACCCCTCCACTTT. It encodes CASRGGYLLDSPLHF.

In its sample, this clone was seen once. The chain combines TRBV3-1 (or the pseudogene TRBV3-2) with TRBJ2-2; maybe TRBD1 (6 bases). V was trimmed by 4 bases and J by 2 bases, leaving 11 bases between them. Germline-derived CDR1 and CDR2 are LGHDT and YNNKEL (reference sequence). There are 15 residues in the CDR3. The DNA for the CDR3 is TGTGCCAGCAGCCCAGGACAGACAAACACCGGGGAGCTGTTTTTT. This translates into CASSPGQTNTGELFF.

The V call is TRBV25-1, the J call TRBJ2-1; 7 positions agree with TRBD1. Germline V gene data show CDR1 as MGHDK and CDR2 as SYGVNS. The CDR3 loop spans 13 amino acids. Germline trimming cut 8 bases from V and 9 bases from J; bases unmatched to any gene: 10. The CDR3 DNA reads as TGTGCCAGCGGGGCCCGACAGGGTGGTGAGCAGTTCTTC. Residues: CASGARQGGEQFF.

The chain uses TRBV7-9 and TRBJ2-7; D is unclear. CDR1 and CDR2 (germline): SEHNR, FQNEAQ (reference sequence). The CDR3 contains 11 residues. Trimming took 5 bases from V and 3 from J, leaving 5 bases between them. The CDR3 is CASSPNYEQYF. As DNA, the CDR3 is TGTGCCAGCAGCCCAAACTACGAGCAGTACTTC.

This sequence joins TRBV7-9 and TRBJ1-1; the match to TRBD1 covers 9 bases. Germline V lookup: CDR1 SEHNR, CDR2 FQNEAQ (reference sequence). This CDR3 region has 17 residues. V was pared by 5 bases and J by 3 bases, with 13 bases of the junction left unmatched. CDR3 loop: CASSQQGAVLADTEAFF. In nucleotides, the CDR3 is TGTGCCAGCAGCCAACAGGGGGCGGTTTTAGCGGACACTGAAGCTTTCTTT. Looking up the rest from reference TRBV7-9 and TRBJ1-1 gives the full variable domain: DTGVSQNPRHKITKRGQNVTFRCDPISEHNRLYWYRQTLGQGPEFLTYFQNEAQLEKSRLLSDRFSAERPKGSFSTLEIQRTEQGDSAMYLCASSQQGAVLADTEAFFGQGTRLTVV.

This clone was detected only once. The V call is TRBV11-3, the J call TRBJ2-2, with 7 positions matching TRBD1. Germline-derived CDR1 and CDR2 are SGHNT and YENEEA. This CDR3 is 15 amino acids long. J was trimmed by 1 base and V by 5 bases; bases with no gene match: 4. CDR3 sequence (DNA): TGTGCCAGCAGCCAGGGACAGCTGAACACCGGGGAGCTGTTTTTT. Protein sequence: CASSQGQLNTGELFF.